Following are 21 T cell receptor beta chains from one sample sequenced in a study of blood T cell repertoires in COVID-19. Using immunoSEQ multiplex PCR, the repertoire was profiled, and TCRdb retains in-frame clones only, with some absent. The sample contains hundreds of thousands of clones, 89% of which appear only once. The specimen was PBMCs or T cells enriched from blood (not recorded which). The receptor source for this set is a woman between 35 and 50 years old who had recovered from COVID-19.

The chain uses TRBV9 and TRBJ1-6, with a tentative D call TRBD1 (5 bases). Germline loops: CDR1 SGDLS, CDR2 YYNGEE. The ends were cut back, 2 bases at V and 13 bases at J, with 13 bases in the middle. The CDR3 runs 13 residues. The CDR3 nucleotides are TGTGCCAGCAGCGTCCTCCCAGGGTCGCCCCTCCACTTT. This sequence encodes CASSVLPGSPLHF.

The chain joins TRBV4-2 to TRBJ1-4; weak D call: TRBD1 (6 bases). Trimming left V 1 base short and J 7 bases short, with 13 bases between. The CDR3 contains 15 residues. Looked up from germline, CDR1 is LGHNA and CDR2 is YNFKEQ. CDR3 in amino acids: CASSQATGYREKLFF. The CDR3, as DNA: TGTGCCAGCAGCCAAGCAACAGGGTATCGTGAAAAACTGTTTTTT.

The chain links TRBV7-8 to TRBJ2-7; TRBD1 aligns across 7 bases. The CDR3 runs 14 residues. Trimming cost V 8 bases and J 4 bases; bases outside gene matches: 11. The germline gives CDR1 SGHVS, CDR2 FQNEAQ. As DNA, the CDR3 is TGTGCCAGCGCCCTGGACAGGTGGGAGTACGAGCAGTACTTC. Its translation: CASALDRWEYEQYF.

The chain is built from TRBV2 and TRBJ2-2, with a weak D call TRBD1 (5 bases). Trimming took off 3 bases at V and 7 bases at J, with 12 bases between the two ends. The CDR3 extends over 14 amino acids. The germline gives CDR1 SNHLY, CDR2 FYNNEI. CDR3 bases: TGTGCCAGCAGTGAGTCAGGGAACGGCGGGGAGCTGTTTTTT. Its protein is CASSESGNGGELFF. Filled out from reference TRBV2 and TRBJ2-2, the complete variable domain reads EPEVTQTPSHQVTQMGQEVILRCVPISNHLYFYWYRQILGQKVEFLVSFYNNEISEKSEIFDDQFSVERPDGSNFTLKIRSTKLEDSAMYFCASSESGNGGELFFGEGSRLTVL.

The chain links TRBV28 to TRBJ2-1; 7 bases line up with TRBD1. Trimming cost V 1 base and J 6 bases; bases outside gene matches: 3. CDR3 length equals 14 residues. From germline, CDR1 is MDHEN and CDR2 SYDVKM. The CDR3 DNA follows: TGTGCCAGCAGTTTATCGCACAGGGGCAATGAGCAGTTCTTC. Protein sequence: CASSLSHRGNEQFF.

This chain links TRBV21-1 with TRBJ2-2; whether TRBD1, the table's D call, matches the DNA was not checked. TRBV21-1 is assigned pseudogene status. The CDR3 runs 14 residues. The CDR3 reads CASSKTNDTGELFF. CDR3 coding DNA: TGTGCCAGCAGCAAAACAAATGACACCGGGGAGCTGTTTTTT.

This clone is a singleton in its sample. This sequence joins TRBV3-1 (or the pseudogene TRBV3-2) and TRBJ2-3; TRBD2 matches 12 bases. This CDR3 comprises 15 residues. From germline, CDR1 is LGHDT and CDR2 YNNKEL (reference sequence). J lost 9 bases, V lost 0 bases, and 4 bases had no gene match. The DNA of the CDR3 is TGTGCCAGCAGCCAAGAGACTAGCGGGGGCAGCACGCAGTATTTT. Its protein product is CASSQETSGGSTQYF.

The chain recombines TRBV27 with TRBJ1-1; 11 bases are shared with TRBD1. There are 15 residues in the CDR3. V lost 3 bases, J lost 5 bases, and 5 bases stayed unmatched. Germline CDR1 reads MNHEY; CDR2 reads SMNVEV (reference sequence). The DNA of the CDR3 is TGTGCCAGCAGTTTGGGGACAGGGGGATTAACTGAAGCTTTCTTT. Its translation is CASSLGTGGLTEAFF.

V gene TRBV5-1 combines with J gene TRBJ1-1, with no clear D. Germline CDR1 and CDR2: SGHRS and YFSETQ. V lost 1 base, J lost 4 bases, and 20 bases lay in between. The CDR3 covers 17 residues. This chain's CDR3 is CASSLRPVAPGSTEAFF. The CDR3, as DNA: TGCGCCAGCAGCTTGCGACCTGTTGCACCGGGGAGCACTGAAGCTTTCTTT.

V and J are TRBV24-1 and TRBJ2-1, with D possibly matching TRBD2 (6 bases). Deletions cut 5 bases from V and 0 bases from J, with 13 bases between. Germline assignment: CDR1 KGHDR and CDR2 SFDVKD. This CDR3 is 16 amino acids long. The CDR3 bases are TGTGCCACCAGTGCTTGGGGGGAGAGCTCCTACAATGAGCAGTTCTTC. Translated: CATSAWGESSYNEQFF.

This rearrangement joins TRBV10-3 to TRBJ2-1, with 9 nucleotides matching TRBD1. The J segment lost 8 bases and the V segment lost 6 bases, leaving 8 bases of the junction unmatched. Germline CDR1 reads ENHRY; CDR2 reads SYGVKD. The CDR3 covers 14 residues. The CDR3: CAIRRTGERDEQFF. In nucleotides, the CDR3 is TGTGCCATCAGGAGGACAGGGGAAAGGGATGAGCAGTTCTTC.

J is TRBJ2-2 and V is TRBV7-3; tentative D call: TRBD2 (7 bases). The V gene's germline CDR1 is SGHTA and CDR2 FQGTGA. Trimming stripped 6 bases from V and 4 bases from J, with 15 bases between. The CDR3 covers 15 residues. The CDR3 reads CASRWGRGTTGELFF. The CDR3 DNA sequence: TGTGCCAGCAGATGGGGGCGGGGGACCACCGGGGAGCTGTTTTTT.

This chain uses TRBV4-3 with TRBJ2-5; no definite D call. V lost 3 bases and J lost 2, with 13 bases in between. CDR1 is LGHNA, CDR2 YSLEER, per germline. This CDR3 region has 15 residues. CDR3 DNA: TGCGCCAGCAGCCAGGAGTACCACATACAAGAGACCCAGTACTTC. Amino acid sequence: CASSQEYHIQETQYF.

The chain has TRBV7-9 and TRBJ2-6; 8 nucleotides align to TRBD1. Germline CDR1 SEHNR, CDR2 FQNEAQ (reference sequence). V lost 2 bases, J lost 4 bases, and 7 bases stayed unmatched. This CDR3 contains 17 residues. CDR3 loop: CASSLRQGAPGANVLTF. CDR3 nucleotide sequence: TGTGCCAGCAGCTTAAGGCAGGGGGCGCCAGGGGCCAACGTCCTGACTTTC. Filled out from reference TRBV7-9 and TRBJ2-6, the complete variable domain reads DTGVSQNPRHKITKRGQNVTFRCDPISEHNRLYWYRQTLGQGPEFLTYFQNEAQLEKSRLLSDRFSAERPKGSFSTLEIQRTEQGDSAMYLCASSLRQGAPGANVLTFGAGSRLTVL.

This clone was detected only once. CDR3 amino acids: CASRTGRGLYNEQFF. The CDR3 DNA reads as TGTGCCAGTAGAACAGGGAGGGGCCTCTACAATGAGCAGTTCTTC. This chain connects TRBV19 to TRBJ2-1; a weak D match, TRBD2 (7 bases). Germline V CDR1 and CDR2: LNHDA, SQIVND (reference sequence). The CDR3 consists of 15 residues. Trimming took 6 bases from V and 3 from J, leaving 15 bases between them.

This rearrangement joins TRBV28 to TRBJ2-2; D is undetermined. From germline, CDR1 is MDHEN and CDR2 SYDVKM. The V and J ends lost 11 bases and 5 bases respectively, with 12 bases between them. The CDR3 consists of 12 residues. The CDR3 reads CAGSFGTGELFF. The CDR3 DNA follows: TGTGCCGGGTCGTTCGGGACCGGGGAGCTGTTTTTT.

The chain links TRBV7-6 to TRBJ2-7, with TRBD2 matching 9 bases. Germline V gene lookup returns CDR1 SGHVS and CDR2 FNYEAQ. With 1 base clipped from V and 2 bases from J, the junction kept 6 bases outside the gene matches. CDR3 length: 16 amino acids. The CDR3, as DNA: TGTGCCAGCAGCTTAGATGGCGGGAGGGCCCCCTACGAGCAGTACTTC. Protein: CASSLDGGRAPYEQYF.

The CDR3 protein is CATSDHRQNQETQYF. Written as DNA, the CDR3 is TGTGCCACCAGTGACCATAGACAGAACCAAGAGACCCAGTACTTC. The J gene is TRBJ2-5, the V gene TRBV24-1; a possible D gene is TRBD1 (5 bases). The V and J ends lost 4 bases and 0 bases respectively, with 11 bases between them. The CDR3 sequence is 15 residues long. Germline V lookup: CDR1 KGHDR, CDR2 SFDVKD.

The V and J genes are TRBV24-1 and TRBJ2-7; tentatively, D is TRBD2 (5 bases). In germline, CDR1 is KGHDR, CDR2 SFDVKD. Between the trimmed V and J ends, which lost 9 bases and 2 bases, there was a span of 13 bases. The CDR3 has 13 residues. The CDR3: CATSEGATYEQYF. CDR3 in DNA: TGTGCCACCTCCGAGGGAGCGACCTACGAGCAGTACTTC.

The rearrangement links TRBV6-2 or TRBV6-3 to TRBJ1-1, with a tentative D call TRBD1 (6 bases). Germline loops: CDR1 MNHEY, CDR2 SVGEGT. Trimming removed 6 bases at V and 5 bases at J, with 10 bases between. CDR3 length equals 12 residues. This CDR3 is CASSTGLTEAFF. Written as DNA, the CDR3 is TGTGCCAGCAGCACAGGGTTGACTGAAGCTTTCTTT.

This sequence joins TRBV18 and TRBJ2-7; TRBD1 aligns across 9 bases. V lost 6 bases, J lost 3 bases, and 6 bases stayed unmatched. The germline V gene has CDR1 KGHSH and CDR2 LQKENI. The CDR3 is 14 amino acids. The CDR3: CASSYGTGSYEQYF. CDR3 nucleotide sequence: TGTGCCAGCTCTTATGGGACAGGGAGCTACGAGCAGTACTTC.